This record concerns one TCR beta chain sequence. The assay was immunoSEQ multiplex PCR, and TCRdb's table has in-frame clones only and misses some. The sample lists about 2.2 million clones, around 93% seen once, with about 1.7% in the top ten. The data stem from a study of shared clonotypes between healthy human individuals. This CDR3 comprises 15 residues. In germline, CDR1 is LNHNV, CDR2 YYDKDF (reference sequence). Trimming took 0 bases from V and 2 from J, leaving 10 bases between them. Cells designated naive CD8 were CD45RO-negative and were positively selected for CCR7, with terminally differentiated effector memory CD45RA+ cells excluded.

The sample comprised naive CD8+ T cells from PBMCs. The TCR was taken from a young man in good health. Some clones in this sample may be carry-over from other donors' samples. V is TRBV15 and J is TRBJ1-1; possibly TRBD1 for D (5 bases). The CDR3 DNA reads TGTGCCACCAGCAGAGATTTGGACACCAACACTGAAGCTTTCTTT. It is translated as CATSRDLDTNTEAFF.